This T cell receptor (beta chain) is drawn from a study of blood T cell repertoires in COVID-19. Study at large: Acute and convalescent COVID-19 specimens originated in the United States, Italy and Spain. PBMCs, B-cell-depleted T cells, or T cells were the source of the cDNA or gDNA that made up the material.

Assignment of participants to cohorts was predicated upon participant-reported clinical history. V lost 5 bases and J lost 5; bases outside the gene matches: 4. From germline, CDR1 is LNHDA and CDR2 SQIVND (reference sequence). The CDR3 extends over 15 amino acids. Original methodology: The authors estimated nucleated cell counts from reference gene primer amplification. Generated by immunoSEQ multiplex PCR, the TCRdb table keeps only in-frame clones and is missing some. V, J and clone size are taken as reported in that table, and D and trimming were inferred from the DNA itself. This table has under 250,000 clones, 80% to 90% appearing once.

J is TRBJ2-1 and V is TRBV19; 12 nucleotides line up with TRBD2. This clonotype was sampled from a woman between 18 and 29 years old in a cohort exposed to, infected with or recovered from COVID-19 (not recorded which). Sequencing was done on a sample of PBMCs or T cells enriched from blood (not recorded which). CDR3 nucleotides: TGTGCCAGTAGTGTCCTAGCGGGGGGGGACAATGAGCAGTTCTTC. Residues: CASSVLAGGDNEQFF.